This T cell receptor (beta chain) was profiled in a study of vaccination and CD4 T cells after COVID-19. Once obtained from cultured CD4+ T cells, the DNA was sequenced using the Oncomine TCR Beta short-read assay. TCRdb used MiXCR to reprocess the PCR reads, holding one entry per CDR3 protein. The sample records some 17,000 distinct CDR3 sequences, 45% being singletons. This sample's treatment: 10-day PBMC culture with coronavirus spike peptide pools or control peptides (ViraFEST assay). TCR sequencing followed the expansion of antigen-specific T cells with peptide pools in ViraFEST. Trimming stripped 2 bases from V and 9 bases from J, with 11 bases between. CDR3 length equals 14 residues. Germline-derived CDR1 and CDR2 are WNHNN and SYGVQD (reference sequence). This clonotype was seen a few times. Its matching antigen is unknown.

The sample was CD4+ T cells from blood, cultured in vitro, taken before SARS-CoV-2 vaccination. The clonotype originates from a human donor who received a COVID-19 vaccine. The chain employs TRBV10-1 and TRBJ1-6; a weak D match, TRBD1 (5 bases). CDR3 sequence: CASSEPGSSSPLHF. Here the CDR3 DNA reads TGCGCCAGCAGTGAGCCAGGGAGCAGTTCACCCCTCCACTTT.